Sequencing of this T cell receptor beta chain was carried out in a study of cytomegalovirus exposure and HLA in healthy donors. Study-level points and caveats: Exclusion applied to some V segments, including TRBV6-2 and TRBV6-3, as they were indistinguishable.

In this sample, this clone turned up a few times. The antigen remains unidentified. The PCR had 60 Vbeta and 13 Jbeta primers. Measured with immunoSEQ multiplex PCR; TCRdb has only the in-frame clones, and not every one. The table has under 200,000 clones, 80% seen once. The ends lost 3 bases at V and 10 bases at J; junction bases unmatched: 5. CDR3 length: 14 amino acids. Germline-derived CDR1 and CDR2 are SQVTM and ANQGSEA. Sequenced material: PBMCs. The chain is built from TRBV29-1 and TRBJ2-1; 14 bases are shared with TRBD2. The TCR sequence derives from a human donor in good health. Here the CDR3 reads CSVDGLAGGWEQFF. CDR3 DNA sequence: TGCAGCGTTGACGGACTAGCGGGGGGTTGGGAGCAGTTCTTC.